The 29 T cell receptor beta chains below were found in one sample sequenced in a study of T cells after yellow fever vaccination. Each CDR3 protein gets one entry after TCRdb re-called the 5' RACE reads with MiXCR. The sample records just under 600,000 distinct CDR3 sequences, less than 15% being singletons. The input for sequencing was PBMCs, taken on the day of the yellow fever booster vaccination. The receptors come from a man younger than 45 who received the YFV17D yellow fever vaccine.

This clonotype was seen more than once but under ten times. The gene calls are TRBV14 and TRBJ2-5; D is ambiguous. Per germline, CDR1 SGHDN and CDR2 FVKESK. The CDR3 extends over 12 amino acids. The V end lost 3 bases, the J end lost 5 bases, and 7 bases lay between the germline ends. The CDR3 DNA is TGTGCCAGCAGCCAGATGGTCGAGACCCAGTACTTC. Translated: CASSQMVETQYF.

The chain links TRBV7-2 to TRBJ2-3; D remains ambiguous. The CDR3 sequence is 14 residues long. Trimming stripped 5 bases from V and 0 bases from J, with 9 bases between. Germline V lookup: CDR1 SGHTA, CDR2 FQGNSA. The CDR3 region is CASSRAQSTDTQYF. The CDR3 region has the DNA TGTGCCAGCAGCCGGGCCCAAAGCACAGATACGCAGTATTTT. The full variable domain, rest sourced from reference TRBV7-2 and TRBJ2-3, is GAGVSQSPSNKVTEKGKDVELRCDPISGHTALYWYRQSLGQGLEFLIYFQGNSAPDKSGLPSDRFSAERTGGSVSTLTIQRTQQEDSAVYLCASSRAQSTDTQYFGPGTRLTVL.

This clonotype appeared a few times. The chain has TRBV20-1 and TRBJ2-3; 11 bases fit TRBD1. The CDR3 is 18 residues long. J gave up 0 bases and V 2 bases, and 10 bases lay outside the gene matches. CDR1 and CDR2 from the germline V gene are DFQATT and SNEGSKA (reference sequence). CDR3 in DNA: TGCAGTGCTAGAAAGGGACAGGGGGTTTCTACTAGCACAGATACGCAGTATTTT. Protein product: CSARKGQGVSTSTDTQYF.

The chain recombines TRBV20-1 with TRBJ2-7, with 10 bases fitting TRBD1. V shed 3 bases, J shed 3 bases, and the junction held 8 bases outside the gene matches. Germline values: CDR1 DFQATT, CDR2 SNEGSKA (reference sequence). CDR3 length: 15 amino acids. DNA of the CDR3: TGCAGTGCTAGTGACATTGGACAGGGGGACTACGAGCAGTACTTC. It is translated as CSASDIGQGDYEQYF.

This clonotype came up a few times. The CDR3 region is CASSNGYSNQPQHF. CDR3 sequence (DNA): TGTGCCAGCAGTAACGGTTATAGCAATCAGCCCCAGCATTTT. The V call is TRBV7-2, the J call TRBJ1-5; no clear D gene. Germline values: CDR1 SGHTA, CDR2 FQGNSA. V was shortened by 6 bases and J by 0 bases, with 9 bases between the two germline ends. This CDR3 is 14 amino acids long. The entire variable domain, with the rest obtained from reference TRBV7-2 and TRBJ1-5, is as follows: GAGVSQSPSNKVTEKGKDVELRCDPISGHTALYWYRQSLGQGLEFLIYFQGNSAPDKSGLPSDRFSAERTGGSVSTLTIQRTQQEDSAVYLCASSNGYSNQPQHFGDGTRLSIL.

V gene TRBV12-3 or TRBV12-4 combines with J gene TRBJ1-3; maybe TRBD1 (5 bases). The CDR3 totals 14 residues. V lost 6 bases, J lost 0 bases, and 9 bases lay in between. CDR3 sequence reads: CASRGEFSGNTIYF. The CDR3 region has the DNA TGTGCCAGCAGGGGGGAGTTCTCTGGAAACACCATATATTTT.

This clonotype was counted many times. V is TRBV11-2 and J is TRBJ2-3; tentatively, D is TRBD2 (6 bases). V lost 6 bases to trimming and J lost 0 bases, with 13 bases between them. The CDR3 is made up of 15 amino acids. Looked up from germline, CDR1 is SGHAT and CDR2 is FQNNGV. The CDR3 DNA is TGTGCCAGCAGTCCGGCCGGGACTAGCACAGATACGCAGTATTTT. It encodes CASSPAGTSTDTQYF.

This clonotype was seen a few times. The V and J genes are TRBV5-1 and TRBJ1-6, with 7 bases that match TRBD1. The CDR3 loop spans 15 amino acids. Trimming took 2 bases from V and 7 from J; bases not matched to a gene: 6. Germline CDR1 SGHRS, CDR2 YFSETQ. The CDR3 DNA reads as TGCGCCAGCAGCTTCTCCGGGACAGAGAATTCACCCCTCCACTTT. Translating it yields CASSFSGTENSPLHF.

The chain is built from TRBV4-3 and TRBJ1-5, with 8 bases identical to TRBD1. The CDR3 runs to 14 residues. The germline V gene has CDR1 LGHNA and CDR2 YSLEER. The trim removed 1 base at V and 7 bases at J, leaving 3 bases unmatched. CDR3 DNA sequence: TGCGCCAGCAGCCAAGGGACAGGGAGGCAGCCCCAGCATTTT. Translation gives CASSQGTGRQPQHF.

CDR3 nucleotide sequence: TGTGCCAGCAGCTTCATGACCGGGACAAACACCGGGGAGCTGTTTTTT. The encoded protein is CASSFMTGTNTGELFF. V and J are TRBV5-4 and TRBJ2-2, with a weak D call TRBD1 (6 bases). This CDR3 has 16 residues. Between the trimmed V and J ends, which lost 2 bases and 2 bases, there was a span of 13 bases. Germline CDR1 reads SGHNT; CDR2 reads YYREEE (reference sequence).

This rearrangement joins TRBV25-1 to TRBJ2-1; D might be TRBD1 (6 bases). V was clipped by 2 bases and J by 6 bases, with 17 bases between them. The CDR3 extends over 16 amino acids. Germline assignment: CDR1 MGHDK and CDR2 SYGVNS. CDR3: CASSEPGQLTGNEQFF. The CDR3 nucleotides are TGTGCCAGCAGTGAACCAGGACAGTTGACCGGCAATGAGCAGTTCTTC.

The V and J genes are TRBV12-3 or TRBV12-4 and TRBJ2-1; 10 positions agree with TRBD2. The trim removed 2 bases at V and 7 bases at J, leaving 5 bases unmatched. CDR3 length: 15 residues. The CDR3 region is CASSLMRLAGNEQFF. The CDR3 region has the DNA TGTGCCAGCAGTTTAATGCGACTAGCGGGTAATGAGCAGTTCTTC.

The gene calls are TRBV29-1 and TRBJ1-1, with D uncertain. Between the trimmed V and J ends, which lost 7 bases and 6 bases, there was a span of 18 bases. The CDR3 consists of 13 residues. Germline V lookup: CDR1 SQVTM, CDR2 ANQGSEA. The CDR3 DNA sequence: TGCAGCGCACGAAACTACCAGACATCTGAAGCTTTCTTT. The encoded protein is CSARNYQTSEAFF.

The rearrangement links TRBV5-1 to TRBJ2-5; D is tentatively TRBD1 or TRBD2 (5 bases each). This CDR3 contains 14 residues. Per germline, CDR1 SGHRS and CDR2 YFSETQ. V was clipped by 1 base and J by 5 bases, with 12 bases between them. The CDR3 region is CASSLQGPPETQYF. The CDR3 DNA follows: TGCGCCAGCAGCTTGCAGGGACCCCCGGAGACCCAGTACTTC.

The CDR3 spells CATSTRQGRYSYEQYF. The CDR3 region has the DNA TGTGCCACCAGCACGAGACAGGGGCGGTACTCCTACGAGCAGTACTTC. The chain combines TRBV15 with TRBJ2-7; TRBD1 aligns across 8 bases. From germline, CDR1 is LNHNV and CDR2 YYDKDF (reference sequence). This CDR3 is built from 16 residues. The J segment lost 0 bases and the V segment lost 4 bases, leaving 8 bases of the junction unmatched.

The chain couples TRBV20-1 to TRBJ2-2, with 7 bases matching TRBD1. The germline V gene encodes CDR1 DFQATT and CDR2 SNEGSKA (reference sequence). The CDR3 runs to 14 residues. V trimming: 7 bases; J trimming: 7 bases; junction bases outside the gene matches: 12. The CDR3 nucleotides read TGCAGTGTTAGGGCCAGGGGGTTAAGCGGGGAGCTGTTTTTT. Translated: CSVRARGLSGELFF.

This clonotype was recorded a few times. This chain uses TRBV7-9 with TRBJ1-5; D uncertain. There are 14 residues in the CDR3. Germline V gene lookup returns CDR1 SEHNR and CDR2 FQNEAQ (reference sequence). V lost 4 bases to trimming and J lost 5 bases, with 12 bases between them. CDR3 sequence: CASSSDSSHQPQHF. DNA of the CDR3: TGTGCCAGCAGCTCGGATTCTTCTCATCAGCCCCAGCATTTT. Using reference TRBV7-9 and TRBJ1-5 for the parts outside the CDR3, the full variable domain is DTGVSQNPRHKITKRGQNVTFRCDPISEHNRLYWYRQTLGQGPEFLTYFQNEAQLEKSRLLSDRFSAERPKGSFSTLEIQRTEQGDSAMYLCASSSDSSHQPQHFGDGTRLSIL.

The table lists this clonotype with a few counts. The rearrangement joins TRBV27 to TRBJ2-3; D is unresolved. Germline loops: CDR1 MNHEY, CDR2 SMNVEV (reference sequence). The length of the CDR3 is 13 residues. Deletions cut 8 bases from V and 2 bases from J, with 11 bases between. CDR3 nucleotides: TGTGCCAGCGCAACGACCACCACAGATACGCAGTATTTT. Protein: CASATTTTDTQYF.

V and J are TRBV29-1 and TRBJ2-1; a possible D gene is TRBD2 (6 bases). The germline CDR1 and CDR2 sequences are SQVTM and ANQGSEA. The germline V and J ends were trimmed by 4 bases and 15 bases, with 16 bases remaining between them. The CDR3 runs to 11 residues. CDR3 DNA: TGCAGCGTTGTTAAAGGGGACTTGCTGTTCTTC. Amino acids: CSVVKGDLLFF.

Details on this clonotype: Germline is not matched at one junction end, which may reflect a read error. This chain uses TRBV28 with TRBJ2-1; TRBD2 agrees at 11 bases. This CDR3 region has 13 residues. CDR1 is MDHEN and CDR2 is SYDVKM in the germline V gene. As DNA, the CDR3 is TGTGCCAGCAGCACACCTACTAGCGGGAGTGGGGTCTTC. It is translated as CASSTPTSGSGVF.

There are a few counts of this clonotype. CDR3 in DNA: TGTGCCAGCAGTGACCGCAGGCCTTATAATTCACCCCTCCACTTT. It encodes CASSDRRPYNSPLHF. V and J are TRBV2 and TRBJ1-6, with unresolved D. The CDR3 runs to 15 residues. CDR1 and CDR2 from the germline V gene are SNHLY and FYNNEI. The ends were cut back, 3 bases at V and 4 bases at J, with 10 bases in the middle.

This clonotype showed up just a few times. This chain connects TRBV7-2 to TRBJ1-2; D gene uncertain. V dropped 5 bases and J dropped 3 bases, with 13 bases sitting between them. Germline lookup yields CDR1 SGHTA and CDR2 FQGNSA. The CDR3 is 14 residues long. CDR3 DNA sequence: TGTGCCAGCAGCCCCGGTGACACCTACTATGGCTACACCTTC. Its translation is CASSPGDTYYGYTF.

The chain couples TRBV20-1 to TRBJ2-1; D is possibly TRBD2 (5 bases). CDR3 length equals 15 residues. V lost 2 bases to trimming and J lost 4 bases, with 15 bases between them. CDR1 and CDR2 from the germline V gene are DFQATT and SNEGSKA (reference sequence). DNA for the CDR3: TGCAGTGCTAGACCACGGGGTAATATTTACAATGAGCAGTTCTTC. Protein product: CSARPRGNIYNEQFF.

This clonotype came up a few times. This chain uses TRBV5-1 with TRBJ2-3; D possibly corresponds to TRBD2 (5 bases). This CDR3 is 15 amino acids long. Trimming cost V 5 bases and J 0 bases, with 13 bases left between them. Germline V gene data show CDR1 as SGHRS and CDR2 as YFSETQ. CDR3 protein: CASRRTTTSTDTQYF. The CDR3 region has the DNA TGCGCCAGCAGGCGGACGACTACTAGCACAGATACGCAGTATTTT.

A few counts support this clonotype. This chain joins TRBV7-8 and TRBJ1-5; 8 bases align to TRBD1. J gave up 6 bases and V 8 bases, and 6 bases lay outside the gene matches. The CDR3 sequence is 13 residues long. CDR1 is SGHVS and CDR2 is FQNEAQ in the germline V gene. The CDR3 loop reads CASGQGAAQPQHF. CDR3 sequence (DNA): TGTGCCAGCGGGCAGGGGGCCGCTCAGCCCCAGCATTTT.

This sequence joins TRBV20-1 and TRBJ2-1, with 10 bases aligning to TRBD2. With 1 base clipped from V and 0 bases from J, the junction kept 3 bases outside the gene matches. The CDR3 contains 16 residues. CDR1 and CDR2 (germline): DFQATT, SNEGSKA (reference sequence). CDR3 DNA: TGCAGTGCTAGAGCTAGCGGGAGAAGCTCCTACAATGAGCAGTTCTTC. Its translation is CSARASGRSSYNEQFF.

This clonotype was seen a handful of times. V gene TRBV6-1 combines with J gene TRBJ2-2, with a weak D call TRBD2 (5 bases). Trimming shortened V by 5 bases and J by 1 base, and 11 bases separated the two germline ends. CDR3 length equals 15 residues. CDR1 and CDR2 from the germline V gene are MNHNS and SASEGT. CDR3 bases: TGTGCCAGCAGTCTTCCGGGGTTGAACACCGGGGAGCTGTTTTTT. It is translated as CASSLPGLNTGELFF.

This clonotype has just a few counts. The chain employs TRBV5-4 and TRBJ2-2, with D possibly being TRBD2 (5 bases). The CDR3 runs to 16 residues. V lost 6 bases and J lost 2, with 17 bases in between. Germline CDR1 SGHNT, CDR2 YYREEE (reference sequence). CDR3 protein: CASKLGGSINTGELFF. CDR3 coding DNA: TGTGCCAGCAAACTGGGCGGGTCCATAAACACCGGGGAGCTGTTTTTT.

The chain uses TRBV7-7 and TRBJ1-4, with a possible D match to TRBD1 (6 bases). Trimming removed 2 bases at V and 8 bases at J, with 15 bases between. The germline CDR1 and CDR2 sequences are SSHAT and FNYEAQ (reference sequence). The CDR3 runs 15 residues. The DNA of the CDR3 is TGTGCCAGCAGCTTAACCGGACAAAGGGGGGAAAAACTGTTTTTT. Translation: CASSLTGQRGEKLFF.